These 29 T cell receptor beta chains were sequenced from one sample in a study of STAT5B mutations in CD4+ large granular lymphocyte leukemia. The repertoire was sequenced with immunoSEQ multiplex PCR; TCRdb's copy has only in-frame clones and lacks some. This table holds more than 6,000 clones, roughly 74% found once. Sequences were obtained from PBMCs. Receptors were obtained from a woman aged 70-85 years with CD4+ T-cell large granular lymphocyte leukemia.

This clone was seen just once. The chain couples TRBV20-1 to TRBJ2-7; D is ambiguous. CDR1 DFQATT and CDR2 SNEGSKA come from the germline V gene (reference sequence). The CDR3 covers 11 residues. Trimming shortened V by 1 base and J by 6 bases, and 7 bases separated the two germline ends. The CDR3 sequence is CSARVGPEQYF. The CDR3 nucleotides are TGCAGTGCTAGAGTAGGTCCCGAGCAGTACTTC.

This clone was observed once. The chain joins TRBV6-5 to TRBJ1-1; D might be TRBD1 (6 bases). The germline V gene encodes CDR1 MNHEY and CDR2 SVGAGI. This CDR3 has 11 amino acids. V gave up 7 bases and J gave up 7 bases, with 10 bases separating them. The CDR3 region has the DNA TGTGCCAGCACCCGGGGGCGTGAAGCTTTCTTT. Its translation is CASTRGREAFF.

CDR3 loop: CASSAGGGFTDTQYF. The DNA of the CDR3 is TGTGCCAGCAGTGCGGGGGGGGGATTCACAGATACGCAGTATTTT. The chain carries TRBV6-1 and TRBJ2-3; TRBD2 matches at 8 bases. CDR3 length: 15 residues. Germline V gene data show CDR1 as MNHNS and CDR2 as SASEGT. Unmatched junction bases numbered 5, after V lost 4 bases and J lost 2 bases.

The chain employs TRBV11-2 and TRBJ1-5; a possible D gene is TRBD1 (6 bases). CDR1 and CDR2 (germline): SGHAT, FQNNGV. V lost 5 bases to trimming and J lost 6 bases, with 14 bases between them. The CDR3 loop spans 14 amino acids. Here the CDR3 DNA reads TGTGCCAGCAGCCGCGGGACACATAGTCAGCCCCAGCATTTT. Its protein is CASSRGTHSQPQHF.

The chain recombines TRBV5-1 with TRBJ1-1; D call uncertain. Trimming stripped 1 base from V and 1 base from J, with 8 bases between. Germline lookup yields CDR1 SGHRS and CDR2 YFSETQ. The CDR3 consists of 14 residues. The CDR3 sequence is CASSLFQTNTEAFF. CDR3 coding DNA: TGCGCCAGCAGCTTGTTTCAGACGAACACTGAAGCTTTCTTT.

The chain has TRBV5-1 and TRBJ2-1, with 8 bases that match TRBD2. The ends lost 4 bases at V and 6 bases at J; junction bases unmatched: 9. Germline V gene sequence: CDR1 SGHRS, CDR2 YFSETQ. The CDR3 is 15 amino acids. The CDR3 is CASSPHPGTSNEQFF. The CDR3 coding sequence is TGCGCCAGCAGCCCCCACCCCGGGACTAGCAATGAGCAGTTCTTC.

The genes are TRBV11-2 and TRBJ2-5; D is unclear. Trimming left V 1 base short and J 1 base short, with 4 bases between. The CDR3 is 13 amino acids. Germline V gives CDR1 SGHAT, CDR2 FQNNGV. DNA of the CDR3: TGTGCCAGCAGCTTAGGGGGCCAAGAGACCCAGTACTTC. It yields the protein CASSLGGQETQYF.

This clone was seen only a few times. The chain has TRBV9 and TRBJ2-2; D not resolved. Germline V gene sequence: CDR1 SGDLS, CDR2 YYNGEE. The CDR3 runs to 13 residues. V lost 3 bases and J 6 bases, leaving 9 bases between the germline ends. CDR3 region: CASSAEFSGELFF. CDR3 nucleotide sequence: TGTGCCAGCAGCGCTGAATTTTCCGGGGAGCTGTTTTTT.

The gene calls are TRBV5-1 and TRBJ1-4; D perhaps matches TRBD1 (6 bases). This CDR3 is built from 15 residues. Germline values: CDR1 SGHRS, CDR2 YFSETQ. Trimming shortened V by 4 bases and J by 2 bases, and 12 bases separated the two germline ends. CDR3 nucleotides: TGCGCCAGCAGCCCCGACGGGGGCACTAATGAAAAACTGTTTTTT. As protein: CASSPDGGTNEKLFF.

This clone was seen only once. The chain uses TRBV11-1 and TRBJ2-1, with 11 bases lining up with TRBD2. Germline trimming cut 5 bases from V and 8 bases from J; bases unmatched to any gene: 8. Germline-derived CDR1 and CDR2 are SGHAT and FQDESV (reference sequence). The CDR3 totals 15 residues. CDR3 sequence: CASSTTTSGNHEQFF. The CDR3 DNA follows: TGTGCCAGCAGCACCACGACTAGCGGGAACCATGAGCAGTTCTTC.

The chain carries TRBV6-5 and TRBJ1-2, with a weak D call TRBD1 (5 bases). V lost 0 bases and J lost 3, with 8 bases in between. The CDR3 is 14 amino acids. Germline CDR1 is MNHEY and CDR2 is SVGAGI. This CDR3 is CASSYSGLHYGYTF. CDR3 coding DNA: TGTGCCAGCAGTTACTCGGGACTGCACTATGGCTACACCTTC.

This chain uses TRBV5-8 with TRBJ2-5; 7 nucleotides line up with TRBD1. The V gene end was trimmed by 4 bases and the J gene end by 5 bases; junction bases not matched to a gene: 8. The CDR3 has 14 amino acids. Germline values: CDR1 SGHTS, CDR2 YDEGEE. As DNA, the CDR3 is TGTGCCAGCAGCGCTCGGACAGGTCAGGAGACCCAGTACTTC. Translating gives CASSARTGQETQYF. Together with reference TRBV5-8 and TRBJ2-5, the CDR3 gives the full variable domain: EAGVTQSPTHLIKTRGQQATLRCSPISGHTSVYWYQQALGLGLQFLLWYDEGEERNRGNFPPRFSGRQFPNYSSELNVNALELEDSALYLCASSARTGQETQYFGPGTRLLVL.

The CDR3 here is CASSLRIGGTGELFF. CDR3 coding DNA: TGTGCCAGCAGCTTAAGAATAGGGGGCACCGGGGAGCTGTTTTTT. V gene TRBV7-9 combines with J gene TRBJ2-2, with D perhaps TRBD1 (6 bases). CDR1 is SEHNR, CDR2 FQNEAQ, per germline (reference sequence). CDR3 length: 15 residues. V was cut by 2 bases and J by 4 bases, with 11 bases left in between.

CDR3 sequence reads: CASSKPRGTYNEQFF. The CDR3 nucleotides are TGTGCCAGCAGCAAACCCCGCGGCACCTACAATGAGCAGTTCTTC. The rearrangement links TRBV25-1 to TRBJ2-1; D gene ambiguous. The germline gives CDR1 MGHDK, CDR2 SYGVNS. The CDR3 contains 15 residues. Deletions cut 6 bases from V and 2 bases from J, with 14 bases between.

V is TRBV28 and J is TRBJ2-4, with 7 positions matching TRBD1. The germline V gene has CDR1 MDHEN and CDR2 SYDVKM. This CDR3 has 14 amino acids. V lost 6 bases, J lost 6 bases, and 8 bases stayed unmatched. CDR3 nucleotide sequence: TGTGCCAGCAGGCCCGGGACAGCCGGAAACATTCAGTACTTC. Its protein is CASRPGTAGNIQYF.

This chain connects TRBV7-9 to TRBJ1-2, with D possibly matching TRBD1 (5 bases). Trimming took 1 base from V and 4 from J, leaving 10 bases between them. Per germline, CDR1 SEHNR and CDR2 FQNEAQ (reference sequence). The CDR3 covers 14 residues. The CDR3 region has the DNA TGTGCCAGCAGCTTAGAGGGGAAAGGCTATGGCTACACCTTC. This codes for CASSLEGKGYGYTF.

The V and J genes are TRBV29-1 and TRBJ1-5; no clear D. V lost 4 bases to trimming and J lost 4 bases, with 11 bases between them. Germline-derived CDR1 and CDR2 are SQVTM and ANQGSEA. The length of the CDR3 is 13 residues. The CDR3 nucleotides read TGCAGCGTTGGCAACAGCCTAAATCAGCCCCAGCATTTT. This codes for CSVGNSLNQPQHF.

This clone was counted once. The rearrangement uses TRBV5-6 and TRBJ2-7; D remains unclear. The V gene lost 0 bases and the J gene lost 4 bases, with 8 bases spanning the gap. CDR3 size: 13 residues. Germline values: CDR1 SGHDT, CDR2 YYEEEE. The CDR3 here is CASSLGTIYEQYF. Written as DNA, the CDR3 is TGTGCCAGCAGCTTGGGGACCATATACGAGCAGTACTTC. The full variable domain, completed using reference TRBV5-6 and TRBJ2-7, is DAGVTQSPTHLIKTRGQQVTLRCSPKSGHDTVSWYQQALGQGPQFIFQYYEEEERQRGNFPDRFSGHQFPNYSSELNVNALLLGDSALYLCASSLGTIYEQYFGPGTRLTVT.

The rearrangement links TRBV5-1 to TRBJ1-3, with a tentative D call TRBD1 (5 bases). Per germline, CDR1 SGHRS and CDR2 YFSETQ. This CDR3 is built from 14 residues. Trimming stripped 0 bases from V and 6 bases from J, with 10 bases between. The CDR3 DNA is TGCGCCAGCAGCTTGGATGGGGCCGAAAACACCATATATTTT. Translated: CASSLDGAENTIYF.

V gene TRBV7-9 combines with J gene TRBJ1-6, with TRBD1 matching over 7 bases. V shed 4 bases and J 4 bases; nucleotides not matched to a gene: 4. The CDR3 runs 15 residues. The V gene's germline CDR1 is SEHNR and CDR2 FQNEAQ (reference sequence). CDR3 residues: CASSSDREYNSPLHF. As DNA, the CDR3 is TGTGCCAGCAGCTCTGACAGGGAGTATAATTCACCCCTCCACTTT.

This rearrangement joins TRBV28 to TRBJ1-1; 9 nucleotides line up with TRBD1. Germline V gene sequence: CDR1 MDHEN, CDR2 SYDVKM. Germline trimming cut 6 bases from V and 6 bases from J; bases unmatched to any gene: 8. This CDR3 comprises 14 residues. The CDR3: CASSLDRGKAEAFF. CDR3 nucleotides: TGTGCCAGCAGCCTCGACAGGGGGAAGGCTGAAGCTTTCTTT.

V is TRBV6-5 and J is TRBJ1-2; the D is unclear. CDR3 length: 14 residues. Trimming left V 5 bases short and J 3 bases short, with 13 bases between. CDR1 and CDR2 (germline): MNHEY, SVGAGI. The CDR3 coding sequence is TGTGCCAGCAGTCCGCCGGTTTCAGACTATGGCTACACCTTC. The encoded protein is CASSPPVSDYGYTF.

The CDR3 bases are TGTGCCAGCAGTCCGTGGGACAGCACTAATGAAAAACTGTTTTTT. Translated: CASSPWDSTNEKLFF. The chain uses TRBV6-5 and TRBJ1-4; TRBD1 matches at 7 bases. With 5 bases clipped from V and 2 bases from J, the junction kept 5 bases outside the gene matches. The CDR3 extends over 15 amino acids. The germline CDR1 and CDR2 sequences are MNHEY and SVGAGI.

The rearrangement joins TRBV6-4 to TRBJ2-1, with TRBD1 matching over 9 bases. Germline trimming cut 6 bases from V and 4 bases from J; bases unmatched to any gene: 4. The CDR3 sequence is 14 residues long. The germline CDR1 and CDR2 sequences are MRHNA and SNTAGT. The CDR3 nucleotides are TGTGCCAGCAGCGCACAGGGGGCATACAATGAGCAGTTCTTC. It codes for CASSAQGAYNEQFF.

The J gene is TRBJ2-7, the V gene TRBV6-5; TRBD1 matches 9 bases. V lost 7 bases to trimming and J lost 5 bases; unmatched junction nucleotides: 9. The length of the CDR3 is 14 residues. Germline V lookup: CDR1 MNHEY, CDR2 SVGAGI. CDR3 sequence reads: CASKGTGIPHEQYF. CDR3 in DNA: TGTGCCAGCAAAGGGACAGGGATTCCCCACGAGCAGTACTTC.

V usage is TRBV6-1 and J usage is TRBJ1-5; D not resolved. CDR1 and CDR2 (germline): MNHNS, SASEGT. This CDR3 is built from 15 residues. Trimming removed 7 bases at V and 2 bases at J, with 15 bases between. CDR3 protein: CASKSSLSGNQPQHF. The CDR3 bases are TGTGCCAGCAAATCCTCGCTCTCCGGCAATCAGCCCCAGCATTTT.

The chain recombines TRBV11-2 with TRBJ1-5; D is perhaps TRBD1 (5 bases). V was pared by 5 bases and J by 5 bases, with 13 bases between. CDR3 length: 14 amino acids. Germline V gene lookup returns CDR1 SGHAT and CDR2 FQNNGV. CDR3 residues: CASSPQGGDQPQHF. CDR3 DNA sequence: TGTGCCAGCAGCCCCCAGGGAGGGGATCAGCCCCAGCATTTT.

In this sample, this clone turned up a few times. This rearrangement joins TRBV7-2 to TRBJ1-1, with 7 bases lining up with TRBD1. Germline trimming cut 5 bases from V and 11 bases from J; bases unmatched to any gene: 8. CDR1 SGHTA and CDR2 FQGNSA come from the germline V gene. The CDR3 has 12 residues. CDR3 nucleotides: TGTGCCAGCAGCGCCACAGGGGCGGGGGCTTTCTTT. Residues: CASSATGAGAFF.

The gene calls are TRBV2 and TRBJ1-2; TRBD1 might be the D (6 bases). V shed 8 bases and J shed 8 bases, with 24 bases lying between them. The CDR3 totals 15 residues. CDR1 and CDR2 (germline): SNHLY, FYNNEI. This CDR3 reads CASGGVRGASGGYTF. The CDR3 nucleotides are TGTGCCAGCGGGGGGGTCAGGGGAGCGAGTGGAGGCTACACCTTC. The variable domain in full, completed from reference TRBV2 and TRBJ1-2, reads EPEVTQTPSHQVTQMGQEVILRCVPISNHLYFYWYRQILGQKVEFLVSFYNNEISEKSEIFDDQFSVERPDGSNFTLKIRSTKLEDSAMYFCASGGVRGASGGYTFGSGTRLTVV.